This T cell receptor (beta chain) was identified in a study of T-cell reconstitution after alpha-beta-depleted transplantation in children. Study findings and constraints: Expanded clones from the graft, numbering several hundred, reportedly supplied alpha-beta T cells about two months after transplant. It was surviving recipient T cells and thymic progenitors that gave some patients high TCRbeta diversity at day 60. A year post-transplant, T-cell counts and diversity derived mostly from newly produced T cells.

This CDR3 has 16 amino acids. V lost 2 bases to trimming and J lost 3 bases; unmatched junction nucleotides: 8. The germline V gene encodes CDR1 SGHTA and CDR2 FQGTGA. Preparation of the TCRbeta library was carried out with unique molecular identifiers. TCRdb passed the PCR reads through MiXCR, listing each CDR3 protein once. The sample holds some 310,000 distinct CDR3 sequences, around 25% seen once. In this sample, this clonotype turned up a few times. Its matching antigen is unknown. The chain is built from TRBV7-3 and TRBJ2-3, with 7 nucleotides matching TRBD2. The sequencing used PBMCs, mostly from graft donor cells, collected 180 days after TCRalphabeta/CD19-depleted stem cell transplant. The sequence came from a male patient aged 10 to 17 who had a stem cell transplant for acute lymphoblastic leukemia, so the T cells may come from the graft donor. CDR3 coding DNA: TGTGCCAGCAGCTTAGGTCCACGCGGGAGAACAGATACGCAGTATTTT. It yields the protein CASSLGPRGRTDTQYF.